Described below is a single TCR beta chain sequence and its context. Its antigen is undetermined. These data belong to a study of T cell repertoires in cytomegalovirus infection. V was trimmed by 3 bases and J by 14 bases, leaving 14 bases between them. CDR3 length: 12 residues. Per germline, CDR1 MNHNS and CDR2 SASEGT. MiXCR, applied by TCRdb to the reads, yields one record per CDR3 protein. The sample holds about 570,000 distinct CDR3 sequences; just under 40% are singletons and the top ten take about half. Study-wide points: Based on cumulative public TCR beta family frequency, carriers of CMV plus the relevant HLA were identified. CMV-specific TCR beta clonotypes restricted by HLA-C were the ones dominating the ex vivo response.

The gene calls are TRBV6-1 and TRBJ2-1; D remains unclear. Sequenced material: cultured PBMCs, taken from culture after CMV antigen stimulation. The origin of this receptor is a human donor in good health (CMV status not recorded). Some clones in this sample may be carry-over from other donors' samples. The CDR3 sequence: CASSDNVPQEFF. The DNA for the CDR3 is TGTGCCAGCAGTGACAACGTCCCTCAGGAGTTCTTC.